This T cell receptor beta chain was found in a study of technical replicates of blood from a handful of donors. TCRdb's table, derived via immunoSEQ multiplex PCR, lists solely in-frame clones and lacks some. The sample has tens of thousands of clones; approximately 95% are singletons. V lost 3 bases and J 12 bases, leaving 15 bases between the germline ends. The CDR3 totals 12 residues. The germline CDR1 and CDR2 sequences are SNHLY and FYNNEI. V and J are TRBV2 and TRBJ2-7; D gene unclear. The specimen was T cells isolated from PBMCs. This sequence was found in a human donor in good health. The CDR3 reads CASSDNGATWYF. In DNA form, the CDR3 reads TGTGCCAGCAGTGATAATGGAGCTACTTGGTACTTC.